A selection of T cell receptor beta chains follows, all from one sample in a study of T cells after posttransplantation cyclophosphamide. TCRdb's copy holds only in-frame clones and misses some; the assay was immunoSEQ multiplex PCR. Of about 7,300 clones listed, more than 85% are singletons. Sequenced material: CD4+ T cells sorted from blood. All receptors derive from a woman aged 45-59 years in good health and a related stem cell transplant donor. Each CDR3 is given with its conserved first and last residue. D genes are given only for firm matches. Size is omitted from some rows. Given values are once, few, many or a class for expanded clones.

.	.	TRBV5-1	TRBJ1-2	TGCGCCAGCAGCTTGGAGAGTAGAGTTAACTATGGCTACACCTTC	CASSLESRVNYGYTF
.	.	TRBV11-3	TRBJ2-3	TGTGCCAGCAGCGCAGGACTGGGTGACACAGATACGCAGTATTTT	CASSAGLGDTDTQYF
TRBD2	.	TRBV18	TRBJ2-1	TGTGCCAGCTCACCACCGTCACTAGCGGGGGAGGATGAGCAGTTCTTC	CASSPPSLAGEDEQFF
TRBD2	.	TRBV7-2	TRBJ2-5	TGTGCCAGCAGCTTGGGGGGGACGCACCAAGAGACCCAGTACTTC	CASSLGGTHQETQYF
.	.	TRBV27	TRBJ2-2	TGTGCCAGCAGTATAATAACTCCGAACACCGGGGAGCTGTTTTTT	CASSIITPNTGELFF
.	.	TRBV5-6	TRBJ2-7	TGTGCCAGCAGCTCTAGCTACGAGCAGTACTTC	CASSSSYEQYF
TRBD1	.	TRBV2	TRBJ1-3	TGTGCCAGCAAGAGGACAGGGACCCCCGCTGGAAACACCATATATTTT	CASKRTGTPAGNTIYF
TRBD2	.	TRBV6-1	TRBJ2-7	TGTGCCAGCAGTGATATACTAGCGGGACGCTCCTACGAGCAGTACTTC	CASSDILAGRSYEQYF
.	.	TRBV18	TRBJ1-1	TGTGCCAGCTCACCGGAGGTAGGGGGTGAAGCTTTCTTT	CASSPEVGGEAFF
.	.	TRBV28	TRBJ1-3	TGTGCCAGCAGTTCCGGGGTGGGCACCATATATTTT	CASSSGVGTIYF
.	once	TRBV7-9	TRBJ1-2	TGTGCCAGCAGCTTAGGGACAGAAAACTATGGCTACACCTTC	CASSLGTENYGYTF
.	.	TRBV2	TRBJ1-2	TGTGCCAGCAGTGAAGAGGGGATGGCCTATGGCTACACCTTC	CASSEEGMAYGYTF
TRBD1	.	TRBV12-5	TRBJ1-3	TGTGCTAGTGGTACCGCCGGACAGGGAGGAGACACCATATATTTT	CASGTAGQGGDTIYF
.	.	TRBV5-4	TRBJ1-2	TGTGCCAGCAGCCTCAACCACGGCGCCGGGGGCTACACCTTC	CASSLNHGAGGYTF
.	.	TRBV29-1	TRBJ1-2	TGCAGCGTGGGACTCTTAGGGGACTATGGCTACACCTTC	CSVGLLGDYGYTF
TRBD1	.	TRBV9	TRBJ2-7	TGTGCCAGCAGCCGAACAGCCGGGACAGGGGATCGGGAGCAGTACTTC	CASSRTAGTGDREQYF
.	.	TRBV5-1	TRBJ1-1	TGCGCCAGCAGCGCGGACAGTGGAGACACTGAAGCTTTCTTT	CASSADSGDTEAFF
TRBD1	.	TRBV7-8	TRBJ2-6	TGTGCCAGCAGCTTAGCCCAGACAGGGACTGGGGCCAACGTCCTGACTTTC	CASSLAQTGTGANVLTF
TRBD1	.	TRBV5-4	TRBJ2-7	TGTGCCAGCAGCCTCGGCCGGGACAGGGTTTACGAGCAGTACTTC	CASSLGRDRVYEQYF
.	.	TRBV5-4	TRBJ2-3	TGTGCCAGCAGCCCCGACAGAAGATCTAGCACAGATACGCAGTATTTT	CASSPDRRSSTDTQYF
TRBD1	.	TRBV6-6	TRBJ1-2	TGTGCCAGCAGTTACTCGGACAGGATCAACTATGGCTACACCTTC	CASSYSDRINYGYTF
.	.	TRBV5-4	TRBJ1-1	TGTGCCAGCAGCTTATTCGGGAACACTGAAGCTTTCTTT	CASSLFGNTEAFF
.	.	TRBV27	TRBJ1-1	TGTGCCAGCAGTTTTCAGGGAAAGGGGACTGAAGCTTTCTTT	CASSFQGKGTEAFF
.	.	TRBV7-2	TRBJ1-5	TGTGCCAGCAGCTCTTGGGGGGAGCCCCAGCATTTT	CASSSWGEPQHF
TRBD2	.	TRBV7-9	TRBJ2-7	TGTGCCAGCAGCTTACCTAGCGGGCCTTTCGAGCAGTACTTC	CASSLPSGPFEQYF
.	.	TRBV6-1	TRBJ1-2	TGTGCCAGCAGTGCCGGGACAAGGGGTGGCTACACCTTC	CASSAGTRGGYTF
.	.	TRBV18	TRBJ1-3	TGTGCCAGCTCACCACCGGAGAGCTCTGGAAACACCATATATTTT	CASSPPESSGNTIYF
TRBD1	.	TRBV29-1	TRBJ1-5	TGCAGCGTGGGGACAGGGGGCGTCAATCAGCCCCAGCATTTT	CSVGTGGVNQPQHF
TRBD1	.	TRBV15	TRBJ1-1	TGTGCCACCACCCCGAATCAGGGGGACGCTGAAGCTTTCTTT	CATTPNQGDAEAFF
TRBD1	.	TRBV2	TRBJ1-6	TGTGCCAGCAGTGATAAGGGACAGGTTCTCAATCCTAATTCACCCCTCCACTTT	CASSDKGQVLNPNSPLHF
.	.	TRBV30	TRBJ1-1	TGTGCCTGGAGTGTTTTGCCCCTAGCGAACACTGAAGCTTTCTTT	CAWSVLPLANTEAFF
TRBD1	.	TRBV10-2	TRBJ2-7	TGCGCCAGCAGTGGTACAAGACAGGGACCCCAGAGGGAGCAGTACTTC	CASSGTRQGPQREQYF
TRBD2	.	TRBV7-2	TRBJ2-1	TGTGCCAGCAGCTCCGTTCCACTAGCGGGGCCGGGTGAGCAGTTCTTC	CASSSVPLAGPGEQFF
.	.	TRBV21-1	TRBJ1-5	TGTGCCAGCAGCAAAAAACTAGGGGGACAGGAGTTCAATCAGCCCCAGCATTTT	CASSKKLGGQEFNQPQHF
TRBD2	.	TRBV7-6	TRBJ2-7	TGTGCCAGCAGCCCTAGCGGGAATAAGGACTACGAGCAGTACTTC	CASSPSGNKDYEQYF
.	.	TRBV28	TRBJ1-1	TGTGCCAGCAGTCCCCCCAGGGGAGGGGGCACTGAAGCTTTCTTT	CASSPPRGGGTEAFF
.	once	TRBV27	TRBJ1-1	TGTGCCAGCAGTTCGACAGGTGGTTTCGACACTGAAGCTTTCTTT	CASSSTGGFDTEAFF
TRBD1	.	TRBV19	TRBJ1-2	TGTGCCAGTATTCACCGCACCCAGGGGGCCGGCTACACCTTC	CASIHRTQGAGYTF
TRBD2	.	TRBV14	TRBJ2-7	TGTGCCAGCAGCCAAATTGGGGATCTAGCGGGAAAACAGTACGAGCAGTACTTC	CASSQIGDLAGKQYEQYF
TRBD1	.	TRBV6-5	TRBJ1-3	TGTGCCAGCAGGCAACAGGGGGTTACTGGAAACACCATATATTTT	CASRQQGVTGNTIYF
TRBD1	.	TRBV4-2	TRBJ1-5	TGTGCCAGCAGCTACACAGGGGCATCGGAGTATCAGCCCCAGCATTTT	CASSYTGASEYQPQHF
TRBD1	once	TRBV18	TRBJ2-1	TGTGCCAGCTCACCACCGGGACAGGGGTCCTACAATGAGCAGTTCTTC	CASSPPGQGSYNEQFF
TRBD1	.	TRBV19	TRBJ2-1	TGTGCCAGTAGTCCTCGACAGGGTGAGGAGTTCTTC	CASSPRQGEEFF
TRBD1	.	TRBV11-3	TRBJ2-7	TGTGCCAGCAGCTGGGACAGGGACTACGAGCAGTACTTC	CASSWDRDYEQYF
.	.	TRBV15	TRBJ2-5	TGTGCCACCAGCACCCTAGGGGGAAAAGAGACCCAGTACTTC	CATSTLGGKETQYF